This T cell receptor beta chain was recovered during a study of tumor-infiltrating lymphocytes in primary liver carcinoma. As regards this clonotype: A junction boundary mismatches the germline segment, possibly from a read error.

With a constant-region primer, TCR beta cDNA was made from approximately 450 ng of total RNA. What produced the TCR beta libraries was three nested multiplex PCR rounds using slightly modified ARM-PCR. Primers for the first two PCR rounds were TRBV1-TRBV30 forward primers and a C-beta reverse primer (about 10 cycles per round). TCRdb processed the multiplex PCR reads anew with MiXCR; each CDR3 protein has one entry. The sample has some 21,000 distinct CDR3 sequences, approximately 79% seen once. The CDR3 length is 14 residues. The germline V gene encodes CDR1 SGHRS and CDR2 YFSETQ. Unsorted bulk tissue of about 18-32 mg yielded co-extracted RNA and DNA.

This clonotype was sampled from a woman in her 30s with primary liver carcinoma and hepatitis B virus infection. The sample consisted of liver tumor tissue from sampling region 1. Subset noted: tumor region T1, superior pole. This chain joins TRBV5-1 and TRBJ2-5; D call uncertain. CDR3 residues: CTSSFQRTQGTQYF. The CDR3 DNA reads TGCACCAGCAGCTTTCAGAGAACCCAAGGGACCCAGTACTTC.